These 9 T cell receptor beta chains were all obtained from the same sample, sequenced in a study of blood T cell repertoires in COVID-19. Clones were sequenced by immunoSEQ multiplex PCR, and TCRdb holds only the in-frame ones, with some missing. The data hold 150,000 to 180,000 clones, with roughly 89% observed a single time. The sequencing sample was made of peripheral blood. Source of these receptors: a man between 50 and 59 years old with acute or convalescent COVID-19.

J is TRBJ2-7 and V is TRBV7-9; TRBD1 might be the D (5 bases). The CDR3 covers 13 residues. The V end was cut by 6 bases, the J end by 4 bases, with 13 bases between. Germline lookup yields CDR1 SEHNR and CDR2 FQNEAQ (reference sequence). CDR3 nucleotides: TGTGCCAGCAGTTGGGCAGGGAAGTACGAGCAGTACGTC. Protein sequence: CASSWAGKYEQYV.

The chain carries TRBV25-1 and TRBJ2-7; D call uncertain. There are 10 residues in the CDR3. Germline V gene data show CDR1 as MGHDK and CDR2 as SYGVNS. V was shortened by 7 bases and J by 4 bases, with 5 bases between the two germline ends. In nucleotides, the CDR3 is TGTGCCAGCACTAGGTACGAGCAGTACTTC. Translation: CASTRYEQYF.

The chain links TRBV10-3 to TRBJ2-1; 10 bases align to TRBD2. The germline gives CDR1 ENHRY, CDR2 SYGVKD. The CDR3 totals 15 residues. Trimming took 2 bases from V and 11 from J; bases not matched to a gene: 9. CDR3 amino acids: CAISEGGLAGEKQFF. The CDR3 coding sequence is TGTGCCATCAGTGAGGGAGGGCTAGCGGGGGAGAAGCAGTTCTTC.

J is TRBJ2-3 and V is TRBV29-1, with 7 bases that match TRBD2. The trim removed 7 bases at V and 4 bases at J, leaving 11 bases unmatched. The CDR3 contains 14 residues. Germline loops: CDR1 SQVTM, CDR2 ANQGSEA. As DNA, the CDR3 is TGCAGCGCCAGACTAGCCGACGCATCAGATACGCAGTATTTT. Amino acid sequence: CSARLADASDTQYF.

This clone occurred a few times. The J gene is TRBJ2-7, the V gene TRBV5-1; 7 positions match TRBD1. Germline CDR1 reads SGHRS; CDR2 reads YFSETQ. CDR3 length: 14 amino acids. Trimming took 0 bases from V and 4 from J; bases not matched to a gene: 4. DNA for the CDR3: TGCGCCAGCAGCTTGGCTGCAGGGGGATACGAGCAGTACGTC. This codes for CASSLAAGGYEQYV.

CDR3 nucleotide sequence: TGTGCCAGCACTTCCCACCCCTGGGGGGGTAATCAGCCCCAGCATTTT. Translation gives CASTSHPWGGNQPQHF. V and J are TRBV6-6 and TRBJ1-5, with D perhaps TRBD1 (5 bases). Trimming cost V 7 bases and J 4 bases, with 20 bases left between them. CDR3 length equals 16 residues. The germline CDR1 and CDR2 sequences are MNHNY and SVGAGI (reference sequence).

The chain links TRBV27 to TRBJ2-7; weak D call: TRBD1 (6 bases). Germline values: CDR1 MNHEY, CDR2 SMNVEV (reference sequence). The V gene lost 3 bases and the J gene lost 0 bases, with 12 bases spanning the gap. The CDR3 length is 15 residues. CDR3 bases: TGTGCCAGCAGTTTGGACAGTGGGATCTCCTACGAGCAGTACTTC. Its translation: CASSLDSGISYEQYF.

J is TRBJ1-2 and V is TRBV7-9; 7 nucleotides match TRBD1. Looked up from germline, CDR1 is SEHNR and CDR2 is FQNEAQ (reference sequence). This CDR3 region has 13 residues. Germline trimming cut 4 bases from V and 4 bases from J; bases unmatched to any gene: 3. The CDR3: CASSSGQPYGYTF. As DNA, the CDR3 is TGTGCCAGCAGCTCGGGACAGCCCTATGGCTACACCTTC.

J is TRBJ2-1 and V is TRBV9; D is perhaps TRBD1 (6 bases). The V gene's germline CDR1 is SGDLS and CDR2 YYNGEE. The germline V and J ends were trimmed by 2 bases and 3 bases, with 9 bases remaining between them. CDR3 length: 14 residues. The CDR3 DNA sequence: TGTGCCAGCAGCGTCGGACAGTACTACAATGAGCAGTTCTTC. This sequence encodes CASSVGQYYNEQFF.